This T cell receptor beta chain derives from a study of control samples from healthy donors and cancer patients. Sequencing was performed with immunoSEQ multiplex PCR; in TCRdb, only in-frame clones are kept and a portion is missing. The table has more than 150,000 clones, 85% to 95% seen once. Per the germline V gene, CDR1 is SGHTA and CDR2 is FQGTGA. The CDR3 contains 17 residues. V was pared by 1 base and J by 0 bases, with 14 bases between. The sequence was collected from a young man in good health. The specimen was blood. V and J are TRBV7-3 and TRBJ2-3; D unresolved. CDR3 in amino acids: CASSLNAQSSSTDTQYF. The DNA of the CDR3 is TGTGCCAGCAGCTTAAATGCGCAGAGCTCTAGCACAGATACGCAGTATTTT.